Only one count was recorded for the clone carrying this T cell receptor (beta chain). The antigen remains unidentified. This specimen belongs to a study of T cell responses to AZD1222 COVID-19 vaccine. General study findings and limits: Close to half of all spike-specific TCRs reportedly target regions of the variants that are unmutated.

Germline lookup yields CDR1 GTSNPN and CDR2 SVGIG (reference sequence). V was clipped by 4 bases and J by 1 base, with 19 bases between them. This CDR3 comprises 16 residues. Profiling relied on immunoSEQ multiplex PCR, and the TCRdb table lists in-frame clones only, not all of them. This table has roughly 120,000 clones, 75% to 90% appearing once. V gene TRBV30 combines with J gene TRBJ1-1, with D maybe TRBD1 (5 bases). The sample was peripheral blood, taken on day 0 of AZD1222 vaccination. The origin of this receptor is an adult in good health. The CDR3 nucleotides are TGTGCCTGGATTGGGGCGCAGGGTTTATGGAACACTGAAGCTTTCTTT. Its protein product is CAWIGAQGLWNTEAFF.